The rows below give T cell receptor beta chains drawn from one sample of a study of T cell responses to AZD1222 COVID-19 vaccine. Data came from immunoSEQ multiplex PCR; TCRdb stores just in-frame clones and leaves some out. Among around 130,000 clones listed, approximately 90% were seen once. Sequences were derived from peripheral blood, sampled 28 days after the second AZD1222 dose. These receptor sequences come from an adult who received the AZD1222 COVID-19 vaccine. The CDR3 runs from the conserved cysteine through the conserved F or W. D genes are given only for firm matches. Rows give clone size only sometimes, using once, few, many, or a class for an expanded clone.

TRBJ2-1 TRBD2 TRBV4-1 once TGCGCCTCCGCTGGGGTGACTAGCGGGGGGGGGCAGTTCTTC CASAGVTSGGGQFF
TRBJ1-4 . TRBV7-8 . TGTGCCAGCAGCTCGACAGAAACTAATGAAAAACTGTTTTTT CASSSTETNEKLFF
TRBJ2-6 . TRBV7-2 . TGTGCCAGCAGCTTTGACAGAATCTCTGGGGCCAACGTCCTGACTTTC CASSFDRISGANVLTF
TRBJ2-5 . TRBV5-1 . TGCGCCAGCAGTTTAGAGGTAGAGACCCAGTACTTC CASSLEVETQYF
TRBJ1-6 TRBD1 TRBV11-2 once TGTGCCAGCAGCGTAAACACAGGGGAGAGTTCACCCCTCCACTTT CASSVNTGESSPLHF
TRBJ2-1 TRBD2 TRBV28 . TGTGCCAGCAGTCCGCCGGGAGGGCTCAATGAGCAGTTCTTC CASSPPGGLNEQFF
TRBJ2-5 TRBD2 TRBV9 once TGTGCCAGCAGCGTAGCTGGACTAGCGGGATGGGAGACCCAGTACTTC CASSVAGLAGWETQYF
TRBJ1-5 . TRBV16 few TGTGCCAGCAGCCAATCCGGTAGTATGAATCAGCCCCAGCATTTT CASSQSGSMNQPQHF
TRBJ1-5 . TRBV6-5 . TGTGCCAGCAGCCTGTACAGCGGAGGCAATCAGCCCCAGCATTTT CASSLYSGGNQPQHF
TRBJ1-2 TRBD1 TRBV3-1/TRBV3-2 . TGTGCCAGCAGCCATTTTACAGGGGGGTATGGCTACACCTTC CASSHFTGGYGYTF
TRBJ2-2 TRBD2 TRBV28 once TGTGCCAGCAGTCCGTCCTGGCGGGAGAGGGGCGGGGAGCTGTTTTTT CASSPSWRERGGELFF
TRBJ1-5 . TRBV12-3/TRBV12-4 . TGTGCCAGCACCCTGGGCCCGGACGGGCCCCAGCATTTT CASTLGPDGPQHF
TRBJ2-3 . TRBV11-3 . TGTGCCAGCAGCTTAGACCTCTCAGATACGCAGTATTTT CASSLDLSDTQYF
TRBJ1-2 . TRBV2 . TGTGCCAGCAGTGAAGTGGGAGGGGGTGGCTACACCTTC CASSEVGGGGYTF
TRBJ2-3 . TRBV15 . TGTGCCACAAGTAGGGGGGCAGACACAGATACGCAGTATTTT CATSRGADTDTQYF
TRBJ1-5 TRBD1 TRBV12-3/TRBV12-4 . TGTGCCAGCAGTAGACAGGGCCAGGGGCCCCAGCATTTT CASSRQGQGPQHF
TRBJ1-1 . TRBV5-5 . TGTGCCAGCAGCTTGGCCGATGGGGGCGCAGGATTGGCTTTCTTT CASSLADGGAGLAFF
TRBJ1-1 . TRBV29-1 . TGCAGCGTTGAATGGGCGCTGGGCACTGAAGCTTTCTTT CSVEWALGTEAFF
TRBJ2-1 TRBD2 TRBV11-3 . TGTGCCAGCAGCTTAGAACCGACTAGCGGGGGGTACAATGAGCAGTTCTTC CASSLEPTSGGYNEQFF
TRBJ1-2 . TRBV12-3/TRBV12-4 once TGTGCCAGCAGTGCGGGCCAAAATGGCTACACCTTC CASSAGQNGYTF
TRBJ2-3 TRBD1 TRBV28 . TGTGCCAGCAGACGGACAGGGATTGATACGCAGTATTTT CASRRTGIDTQYF
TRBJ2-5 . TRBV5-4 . TGTGCCAGCAGCCTGACTATTTGGACAGATAAAGAGACCCAGTACTTC CASSLTIWTDKETQYF
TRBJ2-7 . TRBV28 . TGTGCCAGCAGTTTAACGGGTGGGAGTTCCTACGAGCAGTACTTC CASSLTGGSSYEQYF
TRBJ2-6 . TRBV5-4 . TGTGCCAGCAGCCTTGACTCCTCTGGGGCCAACGTCCTGACTTTC CASSLDSSGANVLTF
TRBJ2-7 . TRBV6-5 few TGTGCCAGCAGTTCCCCCCTAGGTCATGCCTACGAGCAGTACTTC CASSSPLGHAYEQYF
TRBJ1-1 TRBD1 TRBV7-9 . TGTGCCAGCAAGACAGGGGGGAGGAACGCTGAAGCTTTCTTT CASKTGGRNAEAFF
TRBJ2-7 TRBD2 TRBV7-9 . TGTGCCAGCAGCAAAGCGGGGGCAGCAACCTCCTACGAGCAGTACTTC CASSKAGAATSYEQYF
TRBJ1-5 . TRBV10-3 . TGTGCCATCAGTGAGACTACTTTGGGGGGCAATCAGCCCCAGCATTTT CAISETTLGGNQPQHF
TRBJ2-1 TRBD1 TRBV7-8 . TGTGCCAGCAGCTTGGGGACAGGGGGCCTAAGTAGCTCCTACAATGAGCAGTTCTTC CASSLGTGGLSSSYNEQFF
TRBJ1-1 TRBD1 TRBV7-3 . TGTGCCAGCAGCTTGGGACAGGGGAAAGCTTTCTTT CASSLGQGKAFF
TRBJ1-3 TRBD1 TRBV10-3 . TGTGCCATCGGCTGGGACAGTAGGGGAAACACCATATATTTT CAIGWDSRGNTIYF
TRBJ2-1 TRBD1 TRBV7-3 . TGTGCCAGCAGCTTAGGGACAGGGAACTTGAATGAGCAGTTCTTC CASSLGTGNLNEQFF
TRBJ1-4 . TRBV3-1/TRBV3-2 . TGTGCCAGCAGCCAAGGGATCGGGGCAGGAACGGGTGAAAAACTGTTTTTT CASSQGIGAGTGEKLFF
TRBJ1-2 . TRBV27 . TGTGCCAGCAGTATAGGAGGCTCCTATGGCTACACCTTC CASSIGGSYGYTF
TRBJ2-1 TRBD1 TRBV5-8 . TGTGCCAGCAGCTTCCTACAGGGGGCACACAATGAGCAGTTCTTC CASSFLQGAHNEQFF
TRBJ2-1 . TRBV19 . TGTGCCAGTAGTGGGGGAGGAGGGGGATTCAATGAGCAGTTCTTC CASSGGGGGFNEQFF
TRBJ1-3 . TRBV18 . TGTGCCAGCTCCGGGGGTAGCGGAAACACCATATATTTT CASSGGSGNTIYF
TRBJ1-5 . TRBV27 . TGTGCCAGCAGTTCAAGGGACGGATTCAATCAGCCCCAGCATTTT CASSSRDGFNQPQHF
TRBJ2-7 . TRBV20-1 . TGCAGTGCTAGTGGAGGGGGCGTCTACGAGCAGTACTTC CSASGGGVYEQYF
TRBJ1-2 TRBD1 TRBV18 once TGTGCCAGCTCACCACGAGACAGGGGGGCCTATGGCTACACCTTC CASSPRDRGAYGYTF
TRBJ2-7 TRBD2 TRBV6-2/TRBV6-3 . TGTGCCAGCAGTTACGCCGGGACTAGCGGGGACTACGAGCAGTACTTC CASSYAGTSGDYEQYF
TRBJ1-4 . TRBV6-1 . TGTGCCAGCAGTGAAGCAAGGGAAAAACTGTTTTTT CASSEAREKLFF
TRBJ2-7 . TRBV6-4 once TGTGCCACCACCGGGACCCCCGAGCAGTACTTC CATTGTPEQYF
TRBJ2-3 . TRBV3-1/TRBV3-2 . TGTGCCAGCAGCCAAGGGGGTACGCAGTATTTT CASSQGGTQYF
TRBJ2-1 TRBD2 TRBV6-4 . TGTGCCAGCAGTGCCGGGACTAGCGGGGGAAACAATGAGCAGTTCTTC CASSAGTSGGNNEQFF